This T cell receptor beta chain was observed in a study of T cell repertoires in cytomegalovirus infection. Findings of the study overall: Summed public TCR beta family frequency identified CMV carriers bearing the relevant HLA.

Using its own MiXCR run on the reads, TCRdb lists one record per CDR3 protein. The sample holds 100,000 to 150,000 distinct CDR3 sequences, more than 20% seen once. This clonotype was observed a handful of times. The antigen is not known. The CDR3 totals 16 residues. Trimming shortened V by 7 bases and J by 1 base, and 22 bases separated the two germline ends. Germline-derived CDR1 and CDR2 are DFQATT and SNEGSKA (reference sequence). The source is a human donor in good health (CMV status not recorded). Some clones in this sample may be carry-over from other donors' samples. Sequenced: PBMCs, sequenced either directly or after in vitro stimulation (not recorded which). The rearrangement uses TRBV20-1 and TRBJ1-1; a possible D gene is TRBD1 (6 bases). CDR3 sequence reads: CSVVRGLSGANTEAFF. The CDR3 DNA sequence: TGCAGTGTAGTCAGGGGCCTGAGTGGGGCGAACACTGAAGCTTTCTTT.